This T cell receptor beta chain was obtained from a study of blood T cell repertoires in COVID-19 (dated by TCRdb to about 2020). Looking at the study overall: Samples from collaborators originated in the United States, Italy and Spain and spanned both the acute and convalescent phases of COVID-19. The material from the prospective study consisted of cDNA or gDNA derived from T cells, B-cell-depleted T cells, or PBMCs. The dataset comprised deeply sampled blood TCRbeta repertoires from subjects exposed to, actively infected with, or recovered from COVID-19. A freely available public database, intended as a resource for researchers studying the immune response to SARS-CoV-2, is where the repertoires were released. Samples came from the ongoing ImmuneRACE study (first 160 participants) plus 1,254 subjects from 6 global collaborators. Nearly every sample came with metadata listing a de-identified subject ID, COVID-19 status, age in years and sex. Where available, HLA class I and class II types were obtained from metadata supplied by the sample provider rather than from assay-based typing. Paper-wide results and their limitations: The quantity of clinical and demographic metadata differed by source and by participant and was supplied without curation.

Note on this clone: Its antigen is not yet known. The record has no base qualities; no much larger clone is one base away.

Each collaborating institution followed its own protocols to collect whole blood in K2EDTA tubes. For TCRbeta analysis, collaborators shipped samples in one of three forms: frozen whole blood, isolated PBMCs, or DNA extracted from either of those sample types. The immunoSEQ Assay, a bias-controlled multiplex PCR, was used to amplify TCRbeta CDR3 regions from genomic DNA. Turning to the authors' computational methods: Nucleated cell counts per sample were estimated from amplification of reference gene primers within the assay. To quantify the absolute abundance of each unique TCRbeta CDR3 rearrangement, sequence reads were collapsed and filtered. Productive Simpson clonality was computed per sample as the square root of Simpson's diversity index over productive rearrangements. TCRdb retrieved this table from immuneACCESS and kept in-frame rearrangements only. Not all clones are present; in checked studies, unresolved V genes account for under half, and no reason is known for the remainder. The DNA gave D and trimming, while V, J and clone size come from that table. The sample has 95,000 to 150,000 clones on record, 80% of them singletons. Of the sample, about a sixth falls within the top ten clones.

The germline V gene (reference sequence) specifies SEHNR as CDR1 and FQNEAQ as CDR2. The CDR3 numbers 14 residues from cysteine through phenylalanine. The read is trimmed to its CDR3 DNA, 42 bases read in frame from base 1. Trimming removed 5 bases from V and 4 bases from J; the gene matches leave 7 bases unexplained. The rearrangement joined TRBV7-9 to TRBJ1-2; 7 bases in the junction line up with TRBD1. Sequences were obtained from peripheral blood. The receptor was isolated from a man between 60 and 75 years old with active or convalescent COVID-19. The sequence in DNA is TGTGCCAGCAGCCCCTGGGACAGCCTCTATGGCTACACCTTC. It codes for CASSPWDSLYGYTF.